This TCR beta chain was sequenced during a study of spatial heterogeneity in lung cancer. About the research overall: Mean representation of each unique TCR and UMI combination in the raw reads exceeded 8.5 occurrences.

This CDR3 is built from 13 residues. Germline lookup yields CDR1 MDHEN and CDR2 SYDVKM. The V end lost 6 bases, the J end lost 10 bases, and 16 bases lay between the germline ends. Single TCR cDNA molecules each had their own unique molecular identifier. From the 5' RACE reads, TCRdb called clonotypes with MiXCR, one entry per CDR3 protein. This table holds roughly 49,000 distinct CDR3 sequences, under 7.5% found once. Described time point: sample taken at primary tumor resection. No cells were sorted before sequencing. The whole RNA sequenced was extracted from tumor, nontumor lung or frozen PBMC. The cohort: 70 to 75 early-stage, untreated non-small cell lung cancer patients.

The material was PBMCs, obtained at surgery. The sequence was collected from a female donor with early-stage non-small cell lung cancer. The chain employs TRBV28 and TRBJ2-1; D is unclear. The CDR3 protein is CASSTPTPREQFF. Written as DNA, the CDR3 is TGTGCCAGCAGCACCCCAACCCCCCGGGAGCAGTTCTTC.